This TCR beta chain was captured in a study of PD-1 blockade in classical Hodgkin lymphoma. The data were produced by immunoSEQ multiplex PCR, yet TCRdb's version contains in-frame clones alone and is incomplete. The sample lists roughly 27,000 clones; roughly 90% were seen once. The V and J ends lost 7 bases and 5 bases, in that order; junction bases with no gene match: 14. Per the germline V gene, CDR1 is SGHTA and CDR2 is FQGNSA. This CDR3 spans 19 amino acids. This sample's time point: newly diagnosed, previously untreated cHL patient sample. Thawed PBMCs underwent magnetic negative selection to yield purified CD4+ T cells.

Sequenced sample: CD4+ T cells from blood. The V and J genes are TRBV7-2 and TRBJ2-2; 15 nucleotides agree with TRBD2. The TCR sequence derives from a human donor with classical Hodgkin lymphoma. In DNA form, the CDR3 reads TGTGCCAGCACCGGTTCGGCGGGACTAGCGGGAGGAGGGACCGGGGAGCTGTTTTTT. Translated, it gives CASTGSAGLAGGGTGELFF.